This T cell receptor beta chain was sequenced during a study of blood T cell repertoires in COVID-19. While infection was still active, Seattle patients were enrolled and then followed longitudinally. Repertoires were generated with immunoSEQ multiplex PCR, while TCRdb's copy carries only in-frame clones and drops some. The sample holds around 300,000 clones, 85% to 90% seen once. The sample taken for sequencing was peripheral blood. The TCR originated in a woman aged 25 to 39 with COVID-19, enrolled during active disease.

The CDR3 reads CASSFLGDKGQPQHF. Written as DNA, the CDR3 is TGTGCCAGCAGTTTCTTAGGGGACAAAGGCCAGCCCCAGCATTTT. V is TRBV27 and J is TRBJ1-5; D is perhaps TRBD1 (6 bases). Trimming took off 3 bases at V and 7 bases at J, with 16 bases between the two ends. Germline-derived CDR1 and CDR2 are MNHEY and SMNVEV (reference sequence). The CDR3 totals 15 residues.